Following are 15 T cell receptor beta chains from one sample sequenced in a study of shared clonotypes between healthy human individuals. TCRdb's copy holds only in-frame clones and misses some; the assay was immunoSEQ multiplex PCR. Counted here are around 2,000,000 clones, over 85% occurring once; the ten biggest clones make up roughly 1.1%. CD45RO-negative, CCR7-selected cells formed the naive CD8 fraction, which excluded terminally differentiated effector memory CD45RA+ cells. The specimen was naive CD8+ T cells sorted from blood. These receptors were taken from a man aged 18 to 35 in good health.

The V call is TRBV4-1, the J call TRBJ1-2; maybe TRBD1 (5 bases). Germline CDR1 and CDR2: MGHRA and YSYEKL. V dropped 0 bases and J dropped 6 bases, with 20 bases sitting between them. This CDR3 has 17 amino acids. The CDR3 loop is CASSQDQSTAIGDGYTF. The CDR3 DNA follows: TGCGCCAGCAGCCAAGATCAATCTACAGCTATAGGGGATGGCTACACCTTC.

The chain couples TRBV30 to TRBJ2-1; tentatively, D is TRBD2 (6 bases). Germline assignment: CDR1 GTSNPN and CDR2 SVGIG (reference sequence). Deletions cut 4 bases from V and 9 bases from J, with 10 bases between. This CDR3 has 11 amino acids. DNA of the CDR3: TGTGCCTGGAACGCGGGGACTGAGCAGTTCTTC. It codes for CAWNAGTEQFF.

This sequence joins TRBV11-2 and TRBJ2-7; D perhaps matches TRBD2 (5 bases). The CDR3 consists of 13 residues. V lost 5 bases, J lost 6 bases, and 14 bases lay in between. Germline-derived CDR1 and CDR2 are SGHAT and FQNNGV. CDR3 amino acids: CASSGKRGSEQYF. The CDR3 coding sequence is TGTGCCAGCAGCGGTAAGAGAGGGAGCGAGCAGTACTTC.

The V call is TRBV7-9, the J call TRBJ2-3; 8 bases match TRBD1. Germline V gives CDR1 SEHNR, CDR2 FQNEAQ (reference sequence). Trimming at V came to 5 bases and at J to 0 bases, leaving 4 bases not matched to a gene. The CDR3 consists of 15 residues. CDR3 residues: CASSPRDRSTDTQYF. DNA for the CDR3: TGTGCCAGCAGCCCCCGGGACAGGAGCACAGATACGCAGTATTTT.

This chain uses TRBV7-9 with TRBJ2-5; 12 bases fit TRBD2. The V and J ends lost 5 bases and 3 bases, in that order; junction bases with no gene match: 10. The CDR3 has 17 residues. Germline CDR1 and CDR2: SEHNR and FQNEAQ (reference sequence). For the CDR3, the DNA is TGTGCCAGCAGCCCAAGACTAGCGGGGGAGAGTAAAGAGACCCAGTACTTC. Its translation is CASSPRLAGESKETQYF.

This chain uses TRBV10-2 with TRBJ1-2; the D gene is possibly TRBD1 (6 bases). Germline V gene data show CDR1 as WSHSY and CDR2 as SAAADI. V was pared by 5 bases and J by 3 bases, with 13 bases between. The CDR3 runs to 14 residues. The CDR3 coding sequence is TGCGCCAGCAGTAGCCTAGGGGGGGACTATGGCTACACCTTC. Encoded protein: CASSSLGGDYGYTF.

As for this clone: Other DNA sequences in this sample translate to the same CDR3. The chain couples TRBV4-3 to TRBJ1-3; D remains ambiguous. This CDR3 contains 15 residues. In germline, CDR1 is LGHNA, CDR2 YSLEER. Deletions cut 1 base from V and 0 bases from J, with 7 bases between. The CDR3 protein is CASSQGRISGNTIYF. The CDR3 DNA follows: TGCGCCAGCAGCCAAGGTCGGATCTCTGGAAACACCATATATTTT.

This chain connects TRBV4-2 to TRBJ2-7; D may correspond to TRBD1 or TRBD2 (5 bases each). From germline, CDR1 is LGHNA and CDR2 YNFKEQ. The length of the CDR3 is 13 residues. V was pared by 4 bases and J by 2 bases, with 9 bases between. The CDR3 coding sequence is TGTGCCAGCAGCCTTGGGGGAACCTACGAGCAGTACTTC. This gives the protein CASSLGGTYEQYF.

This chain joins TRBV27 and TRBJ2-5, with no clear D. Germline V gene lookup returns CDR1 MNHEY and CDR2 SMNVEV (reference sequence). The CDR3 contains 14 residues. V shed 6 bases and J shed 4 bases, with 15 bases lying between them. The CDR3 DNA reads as TGTGCCAGCAGACCCCGGCAGGAACGAGAGACCCAGTACTTC. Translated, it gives CASRPRQERETQYF.

This CDR3 reads CASSPIPLVSGGPSTDTQYF. In nucleotides, the CDR3 is TGCGCCAGCAGTCCGATACCTTTGGTTAGCGGGGGGCCTAGCACAGATACGCAGTATTTT. The chain combines TRBV23-1 with TRBJ2-3, with 10 bases that match TRBD2. TRBV23-1 qualifies as an ORF whose function is uncertain. V shed 4 bases, J shed 0 bases, and the junction held 16 bases outside the gene matches. The CDR3 covers 20 residues.

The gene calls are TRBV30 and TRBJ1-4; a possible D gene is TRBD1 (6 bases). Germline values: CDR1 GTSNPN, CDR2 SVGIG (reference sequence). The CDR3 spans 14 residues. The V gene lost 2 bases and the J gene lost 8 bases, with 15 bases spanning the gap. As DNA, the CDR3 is TGTGCCTGGAGTTTGGGGGCGATAGACGAAAAACTGTTTTTT. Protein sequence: CAWSLGAIDEKLFF.

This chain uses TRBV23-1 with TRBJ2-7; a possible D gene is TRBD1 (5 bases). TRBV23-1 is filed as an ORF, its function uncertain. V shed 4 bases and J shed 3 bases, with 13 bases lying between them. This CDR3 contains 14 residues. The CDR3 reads CASSRGSGIYEQYF. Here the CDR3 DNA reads TGCGCCAGCAGTCGGGGTTCAGGGATCTACGAGCAGTACTTC.

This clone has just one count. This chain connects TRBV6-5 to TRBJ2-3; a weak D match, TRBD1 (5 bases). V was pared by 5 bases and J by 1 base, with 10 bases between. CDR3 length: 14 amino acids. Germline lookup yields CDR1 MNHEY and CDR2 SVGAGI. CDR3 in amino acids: CASSQGSGTDTQYF. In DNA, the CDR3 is TGTGCCAGCAGTCAGGGATCGGGCACAGATACGCAGTATTTT.

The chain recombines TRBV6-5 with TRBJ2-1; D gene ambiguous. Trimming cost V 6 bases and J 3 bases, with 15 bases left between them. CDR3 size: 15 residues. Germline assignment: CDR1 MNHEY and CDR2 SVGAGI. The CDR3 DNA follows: TGTGCCAGCAGGTCCACTTCGATAAACTACAATGAGCAGTTCTTC. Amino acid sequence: CASRSTSINYNEQFF.

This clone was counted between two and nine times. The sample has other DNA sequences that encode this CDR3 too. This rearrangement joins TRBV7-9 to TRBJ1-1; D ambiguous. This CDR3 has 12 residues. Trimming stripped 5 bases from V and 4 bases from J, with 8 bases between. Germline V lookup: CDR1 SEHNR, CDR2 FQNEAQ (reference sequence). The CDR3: CASSPGFTEAFF. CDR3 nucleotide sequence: TGTGCCAGCAGCCCGGGATTCACTGAAGCTTTCTTT.